These T cell receptor beta chains were read from a single sample in a study of CD8 T cells in Susac syndrome. TCRdb re-called the immunoSEQ multiplex PCR reads through MiXCR, storing one row per CDR3 protein. The sample lists under 550,000 distinct CDR3 sequences; 75% to 90% were seen once. The sequenced sample was CD8+ T cells from PBMCs. Receptors originate from a human donor with multiple sclerosis. CDR3s include the opening cysteine and the closing phenylalanine or tryptophan. The order of the fields is CDR3 protein, CDR3 DNA, J gene, clone size, CDR3 length, V gene, D gene. The D gene is left open where the match is weak. Rows may omit the clone size; those that give it use once, few, many or a size class.

CASSPDRVEAGNTIYF | TGTGCCAGCAGCCCCGACAGGGTGGAGGCTGGAAACACCATATATTTT | TRBJ1-3 | NA | 16 | TRBV6-1 | TRBD1
CAISESERRSNQPQHF | TGTGCCATCAGTGAGTCGGAACGGAGAAGCAATCAGCCCCAGCATTTT | TRBJ1-5 | NA | 16 | TRBV10-3 | NA
CATSDSRQWPETQYF | TGTGCCACCAGTGATTCCCGACAGTGGCCGGAGACCCAGTACTTC | TRBJ2-5 | NA | 15 | TRBV24-1 | NA
CASSYATGAFYEQYF | TGTGCCAGCAGCTATGCAACCGGGGCCTTCTACGAGCAGTACTTC | TRBJ2-7 | NA | 15 | TRBV7-9 | NA
CVSNGAGDEQFF | TGTGTCTCAAACGGGGCAGGCGATGAGCAGTTCTTC | TRBJ2-1 | NA | 12 | TRBV6-2/TRBV6-3 | NA
CASTELPRVDTQYF | TGTGCCAGCACCGAACTACCTAGGGTAGATACGCAGTATTTT | TRBJ2-3 | NA | 14 | TRBV12-3/TRBV12-4 | NA
CASSVERSPIEQFF | TGTGCCAGCAGCGTAGAGAGGTCCCCCATTGAGCAGTTCTTC | TRBJ2-1 | NA | 14 | TRBV9 | NA
CASSEWSYNEQFF | TGTGCCAGCAGTGAGTGGTCCTACAATGAGCAGTTCTTC | TRBJ2-1 | NA | 13 | TRBV6-1 | NA
CASSWQETQYF | TGTGCCAGCAGCTGGCAAGAGACCCAGTACTTC | TRBJ2-5 | few | 11 | TRBV11-2 | NA
CSARAGQALLLEQYF | TGCAGTGCTAGAGCGGGACAAGCCCTTCTTCTCGAGCAGTACTTC | TRBJ2-7 | NA | 15 | TRBV20-1 | NA
CASSPTIRDLLFF | TGTGCCAGCAGTCCAACCATCCGGGACCTTCTGTTCTTC | TRBJ2-1 | NA | 13 | TRBV27 | NA
CASSLRPGDTQYF | TGTGCCAGCAGCTTAAGGCCAGGAGATACGCAGTATTTT | TRBJ2-3 | once | 13 | TRBV7-9 | NA
CAIRDGLTYEQYF | TGTGCCATCAGAGACGGACTCACCTACGAGCAGTACTTC | TRBJ2-7 | few | 13 | TRBV6-1 | NA
CASSLSWGGNTGELFF | TGTGCCAGCAGTTTATCGTGGGGGGGGAACACCGGGGAGCTGTTTTTT | TRBJ2-2 | NA | 16 | TRBV27 | TRBD2
CASSLVAGNQPQHF | TGTGCCAGCAGTTTAGTGGCAGGAAATCAGCCCCAGCATTTT | TRBJ1-5 | NA | 14 | TRBV28 | NA
CASRRTSGNQVSTAIMYNEQFF | TGTGCCAGCAGGCGGACTAGCGGGAATCAAGTGTCCACGGCTATTATGTACAATGAGCAGTTCTTC | TRBJ2-1 | NA | 22 | TRBV7-8 | TRBD2
CASSEKGRNTEAFF | TGTGCCAGCAGTGAAAAGGGTCGGAACACTGAAGCTTTCTTT | TRBJ1-1 | NA | 14 | TRBV6-1 | NA
CASSLWFYLYEQYF | TGTGCCAGCAGTTTATGGTTCTACCTCTACGAGCAGTACTTC | TRBJ2-7 | NA | 14 | TRBV28 | NA
CASSPYLATDEQYF | TGCGCCAGCAGCCCTTACTTAGCGACAGACGAGCAGTACTTC | TRBJ2-7 | NA | 14 | TRBV5-1 | NA
CASSFRGEIDEAFF | TGTGCCAGCAGCTTCAGGGGGGAAATCGATGAAGCTTTCTTT | TRBJ1-1 | once | 14 | TRBV7-8 | TRBD1
CASSQVGTGTTTEAFF | TGTGCCAGCAGCCAAGTAGGGACAGGGACAACCACTGAAGCTTTCTTT | TRBJ1-1 | once | 16 | TRBV3-1 | TRBD1
CSARGQIDAQYF | TGCAGTGCTAGGGGACAGATTGATGCGCAGTATTTT | TRBJ2-3 | NA | 12 | TRBV20-1 | TRBD1
CASRWTVSGANVLTF | TGTGCCAGCAGATGGACAGTCTCTGGGGCCAACGTCCTGACTTTC | TRBJ2-6 | once | 15 | TRBV7-9 | NA
CASRARGATEAFF | TGTGCCAGCAGGGCGAGAGGGGCCACTGAAGCTTTCTTT | TRBJ1-1 | NA | 13 | TRBV2 | NA
CASSQERNKYQETQYF | TGCGCCAGCAGCCAAGAGAGGAATAAGTACCAAGAGACCCAGTACTTC | TRBJ2-5 | NA | 16 | TRBV4-1 | NA
CSARSMDRYEQYF | TGCAGTGCTCGGAGCATGGACAGGTACGAGCAGTACTTC | TRBJ2-7 | NA | 13 | TRBV20-1 | TRBD1
CASSESLFNEQFF | TGTGCCAGCAGTGAATCGCTGTTCAATGAGCAGTTCTTC | TRBJ2-1 | NA | 13 | TRBV6-4 | NA
CASSSGQGARATNEKLFF | TGTGCCAGCAGTTCGGGACAGGGGGCTCGAGCAACTAATGAAAAACTGTTTTTT | TRBJ1-4 | NA | 18 | TRBV27 | TRBD1
CAWSWVGGLYEQFF | TGTGCCTGGAGTTGGGTCGGGGGGTTATATGAGCAGTTCTTC | TRBJ2-1 | once | 14 | TRBV30 | TRBD2
CASSQDRGSLFDEQFF | TGTGCCAGCAGCCAAGATCGGGGCAGTCTATTTGATGAGCAGTTCTTC | TRBJ2-1 | NA | 16 | TRBV14 | NA
CASSQTGTGIVHEQFF | TGTGCCAGCAGTCAAACCGGGACAGGGATCGTCCATGAGCAGTTCTTC | TRBJ2-1 | NA | 16 | TRBV12-3/TRBV12-4 | TRBD1
CATSEPTGTGETGELFF | TGTGCCACCAGTGAACCTACTGGGACAGGGGAGACCGGGGAGCTGTTTTTT | TRBJ2-2 | NA | 17 | TRBV24-1 | TRBD1
CASRPGHQIGNQPQHF | TGTGCCAGCAGGCCGGGACATCAGATCGGCAATCAGCCCCAGCATTTT | TRBJ1-5 | NA | 16 | TRBV7-9 | NA
CASSIRLLGDRGETQYF | TGCGCCAGCAGCATACGATTATTAGGGGACAGGGGAGAGACCCAGTACTTC | TRBJ2-5 | NA | 17 | TRBV4-1 | TRBD1
CASTSSGQEENYGYTF | TGCGCCAGCACTTCGTCGGGGCAGGAAGAGAACTATGGCTACACCTTC | TRBJ1-2 | NA | 16 | TRBV4-1 | NA
CASLAAANEQFF | TGTGCCAGCCTTGCGGCAGCCAATGAGCAGTTCTTC | TRBJ2-1 | NA | 12 | TRBV2 | NA
CAWSLGRGNQPQHF | TGTGCCTGGAGTTTGGGCCGGGGAAATCAGCCCCAGCATTTT | TRBJ1-5 | few | 14 | TRBV30 | NA
CASSVDALLNTEAFF | TGTGCCAGCAGCGTAGACGCCTTACTCAACACTGAAGCTTTCTTT | TRBJ1-1 | NA | 15 | TRBV9 | NA
CASSPLDRATSYEQYF | TGTGCCAGCAGTCCCCTGGACAGGGCCACCTCCTACGAGCAGTACTTC | TRBJ2-7 | NA | 16 | TRBV28 | TRBD1
CASSEAVSEQFF | TGTGCCAGCAGTGAAGCGGTGTCTGAGCAGTTCTTC | TRBJ2-1 | NA | 12 | TRBV2 | NA
CASSPTAGVGTGELFF | TGTGCCAGCAGCCCCACTGCGGGGGTGGGTACCGGGGAGCTGTTTTTT | TRBJ2-2 | NA | 16 | TRBV7-6 | TRBD2
CASSVGGRENTEAFF | TGTGCCAGCAGCGTAGGCGGCAGGGAAAACACTGAAGCTTTCTTT | TRBJ1-1 | NA | 15 | TRBV9 | NA
CASSLLAGAPLDEQFF | TGTGCCAGCAGCTTACTAGCGGGGGCTCCTCTCGATGAGCAGTTCTTC | TRBJ2-1 | NA | 16 | TRBV7-6 | TRBD2
CASSPTSSTGETQYF | TGTGCCAGCAGCCCGACATCCTCTACCGGGGAGACCCAGTACTTC | TRBJ2-5 | NA | 15 | TRBV11-2 | NA
CASSFQGAQPQHF | TGTGCCAGCAGTTTCCAGGGTGCTCAGCCCCAGCATTTT | TRBJ1-5 | NA | 13 | TRBV12-3/TRBV12-4 | NA
CASSLLAGAYEQYF | TGTGCCAGCAGCTTACTAGCGGGGGCCTACGAGCAGTACTTC | TRBJ2-7 | NA | 14 | TRBV27 | TRBD2